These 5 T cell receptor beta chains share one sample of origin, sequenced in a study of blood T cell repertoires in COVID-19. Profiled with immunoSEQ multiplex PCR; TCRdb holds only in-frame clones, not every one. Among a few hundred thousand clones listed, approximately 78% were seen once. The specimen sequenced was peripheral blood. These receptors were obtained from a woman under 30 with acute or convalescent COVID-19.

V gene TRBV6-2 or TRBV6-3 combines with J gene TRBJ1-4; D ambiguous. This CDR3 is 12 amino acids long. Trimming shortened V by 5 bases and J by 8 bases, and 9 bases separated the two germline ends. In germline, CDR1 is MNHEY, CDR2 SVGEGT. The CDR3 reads CASSQEHEKLFF. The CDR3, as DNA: TGTGCCAGCAGTCAAGAGCACGAAAAACTGTTTTTT.

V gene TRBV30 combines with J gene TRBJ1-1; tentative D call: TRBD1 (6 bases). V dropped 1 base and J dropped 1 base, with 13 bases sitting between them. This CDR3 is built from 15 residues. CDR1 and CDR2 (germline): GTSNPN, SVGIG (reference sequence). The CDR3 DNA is TGTGCCTGGAGTGGAGTGGGGGGGGCGAACACTGAAGCTTTCTTT. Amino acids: CAWSGVGGANTEAFF.

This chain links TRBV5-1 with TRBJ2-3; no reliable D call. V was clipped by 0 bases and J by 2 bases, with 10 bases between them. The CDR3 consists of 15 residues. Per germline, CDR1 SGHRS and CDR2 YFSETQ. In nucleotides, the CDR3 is TGCGCCAGCAGCTTGGGGTCCACAAACACAGATACGCAGTATTTT. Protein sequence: CASSLGSTNTDTQYF.

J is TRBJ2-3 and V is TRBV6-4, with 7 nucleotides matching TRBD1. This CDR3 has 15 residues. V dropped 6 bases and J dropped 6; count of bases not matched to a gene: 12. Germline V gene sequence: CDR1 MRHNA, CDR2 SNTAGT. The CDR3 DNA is TGTGCCAGCAGCCTAACCCTCACAGGGGTGGATACGCAGTATTTT. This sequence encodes CASSLTLTGVDTQYF.

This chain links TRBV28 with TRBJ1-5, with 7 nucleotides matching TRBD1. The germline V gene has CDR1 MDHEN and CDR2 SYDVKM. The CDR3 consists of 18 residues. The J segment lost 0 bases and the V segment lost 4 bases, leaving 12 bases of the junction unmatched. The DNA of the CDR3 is TGTGCCAGCAGTTCCACCGGGACAGCTTATTATAGCAATCAGCCCCAGCATTTT. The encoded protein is CASSSTGTAYYSNQPQHF.